These 13 T cell receptor beta chains were all obtained from the same sample, sequenced in a study of blood T cell repertoires in COVID-19. Repertoires were generated with immunoSEQ multiplex PCR, while TCRdb's copy carries only in-frame clones and drops some. The repertoire holds some 75,000 clones, with about three quarters as singletons. The sample was peripheral blood. All receptors derive from a woman of 80 years or more with active or convalescent COVID-19.

This clone came up once. This chain joins TRBV29-1 and TRBJ2-5; 8 bases map to TRBD1. CDR1 is SQVTM, CDR2 ANQGSEA, per germline. The junction had 9 bases not matched to a gene; V was cut back by 7 bases and J by 8 bases. The CDR3 covers 12 residues. The chain's CDR3 is CSEGQGPDTQYF. Here the CDR3 DNA reads TGCAGCGAAGGACAGGGCCCCGACACCCAGTACTTC. Looking up the rest from reference TRBV29-1 and TRBJ2-5 gives the full variable domain: SAVISQKPSRDICQRGTSLTIQCQVDSQVTMMFWYRQQPGQSLTLIATANQGSEATYESGFVIDKFPISRPNLTFSTLTVSNMSPEDSSIYLCSEGQGPDTQYFGPGTRLLVL.

The chain joins TRBV5-1 to TRBJ1-5; D perhaps matches TRBD1 (6 bases). Deletions cut 4 bases from V and 5 bases from J, with 13 bases between. Germline V gene sequence: CDR1 SGHRS, CDR2 YFSETQ. This CDR3 comprises 14 residues. In DNA, the CDR3 is TGCGCCAGCAGCCCGGGGGGCGGGGATCAGCCCCAGCATTTT. This encodes CASSPGGGDQPQHF.

The chain uses TRBV11-2 and TRBJ2-7; the match to TRBD2 covers 10 bases. CDR3 size: 15 residues. Germline loops: CDR1 SGHAT, CDR2 FQNNGV. The junction had 9 bases not matched to a gene; V was cut back by 1 base and J by 9 bases. In DNA, the CDR3 is TGTGCCAGCAGCTTAGGGACTAGCGGCCTACTACTGCAGTACTTC. It translates to CASSLGTSGLLLQYF.

V and J are TRBV14 and TRBJ2-7; D is unclear. The CDR3 is 15 residues long. V was trimmed by 4 bases and J by 9 bases, leaving 22 bases between them. CDR1 is SGHDN and CDR2 is FVKESK in the germline V gene. The CDR3 here is CASSPAEKALRVQYF. The CDR3 DNA reads as TGTGCCAGCAGCCCCGCGGAGAAAGCCCTACGAGTGCAGTACTTC. Using reference TRBV14 and TRBJ2-7 for the parts outside the CDR3, the full variable domain is EAGVTQFPSHSVIEKGQTVTLRCDPISGHDNLYWYRRVMGKEIKFLLHFVKESKQDESGMPNNRFLAERTGGTYSTLKVQPAELEDSGVYFCASSPAEKALRVQYFGPGTRLTVT.

The V and J genes are TRBV19 and TRBJ1-1; TRBD1 agrees at 7 bases. The trim removed 9 bases at V and 4 bases at J, leaving 5 bases unmatched. This CDR3 contains 12 residues. Germline V gene sequence: CDR1 LNHDA, CDR2 SQIVND (reference sequence). CDR3 sequence: CASNRGGTEAFF. The CDR3 bases are TGTGCCAGCAACAGGGGTGGCACTGAAGCTTTCTTT.

The chain employs TRBV5-1 and TRBJ2-2; D perhaps matches TRBD2 (5 bases). The length of the CDR3 is 17 residues. Germline loops: CDR1 SGHRS, CDR2 YFSETQ. The V end lost 0 bases, the J end lost 1 base, and 13 bases lay between the germline ends. The CDR3 DNA reads as TGCGCCAGCAGCTTGGTTGGGAGAGGGAGGAACACCGGGGAGCTGTTTTTT. Translating it yields CASSLVGRGRNTGELFF.

The chain is built from TRBV15 and TRBJ1-1, with 8 bases that match TRBD1. Germline trimming cut 2 bases from V and 7 bases from J; bases unmatched to any gene: 21. This CDR3 spans 19 amino acids. Per germline, CDR1 LNHNV and CDR2 YYDKDF (reference sequence). This CDR3 is CATSRSTGTGLVYGGEAFF. The CDR3 bases are TGTGCCACCAGCAGATCCACCGGGACAGGTCTTGTCTACGGGGGTGAAGCTTTCTTT.

The V call is TRBV9, the J call TRBJ1-1; 9 nucleotides match TRBD1. The CDR3 totals 15 residues. Germline CDR1 and CDR2: SGDLS and YYNGEE. Trimming removed 4 bases from V and 6 bases from J; junction bases left unmatched: 10. CDR3 sequence (DNA): TGTGCCAGCAGCCGTGAACAGGGGGCAATCTCTGAAGCTTTCTTT. Amino acid sequence: CASSREQGAISEAFF.

CDR3 region: CASSYWASNQPQHF. As DNA, the CDR3 is TGTGCCAGCAGTTACTGGGCTAGCAATCAGCCCCAGCATTTT. J is TRBJ1-5 and V is TRBV6-2 or TRBV6-3; unclear D gene. This CDR3 spans 14 amino acids. V lost 1 base, J lost 0 bases, and 4 bases lay in between. Germline V lookup: CDR1 MNHEY, CDR2 SVGEGT.

Here the CDR3 DNA reads TGTGCCAGCAGCCAGGTACAGGGGATCCAAGAGACCCAGTACTTC. Its protein product is CASSQVQGIQETQYF. V usage is TRBV14 and J usage is TRBJ2-5; 7 bases align to TRBD1. This CDR3 has 15 residues. Unmatched junction bases numbered 5, after V lost 3 bases and J lost 1 base. The germline V gene encodes CDR1 SGHDN and CDR2 FVKESK.

The rearrangement links TRBV28 to TRBJ1-1; maybe TRBD1 (6 bases). CDR3 length: 15 residues. Per the germline V gene, CDR1 is MDHEN and CDR2 is SYDVKM. V gave up 5 bases and J gave up 5 bases, with 18 bases separating them. The CDR3 coding sequence is TGTGCCAGCAGTACCCCCGAGGGGGGGCAGACTGAAGCTTTCTTT. It encodes CASSTPEGGQTEAFF.

The rearrangement uses TRBV6-6 and TRBJ1-1, with D unclear. This CDR3 is 13 amino acids long. V dropped 6 bases and J dropped 1 base, with 9 bases sitting between them. Germline assignment: CDR1 MNHNY and CDR2 SVGAGI (reference sequence). As DNA, the CDR3 is TGTGCCAGCAGCCTGGGAGCGAACACTGAAGCTTTCTTT. It encodes CASSLGANTEAFF.

The chain's CDR3 is CASSPSTESNSPLHF. The DNA for the CDR3 is TGTGCCAGTAGCCCTTCGACGGAGTCAAATTCACCCCTCCACTTT. The chain combines TRBV19 with TRBJ1-6; D gene uncertain. Germline CDR1 and CDR2: LNHDA and SQIVND (reference sequence). The V and J ends lost 6 bases and 7 bases respectively, with 16 bases between them. This CDR3 spans 15 amino acids.